This T cell receptor (beta chain) is drawn from a study of blood T cell repertoires in COVID-19. Study context: Sources were T cells, B-cell-depleted T cells, or PBMCs; the material itself was cDNA or gDNA.

The germline V gene encodes CDR1 SGHNT and CDR2 YYREEE (reference sequence). The CDR3 extends over 15 amino acids. The trim removed 8 bases at V and 9 bases at J, leaving 14 bases unmatched. Per the study methods: How many nucleated cells were present was estimated from reference gene primer amplification. Clones were sequenced by immunoSEQ multiplex PCR, and TCRdb holds only the in-frame ones, with some missing. The D gene and trimming were derived from the DNA, and the V and J assignments and clone size from that table. The table records about 45,000 clones, roughly 90% of them present only once. V and J are TRBV5-4 and TRBJ2-2, with 9 bases that match TRBD2. The sequencing sample was made of peripheral blood. This TCR was sampled from a man aged 70-80 years with active COVID-19. In DNA form, the CDR3 reads TGTGCCAGTCGGGCTAGCGGGACCCTTAACTGGGAGCTGTTTTTT. Translated: CASRASGTLNWELFF.